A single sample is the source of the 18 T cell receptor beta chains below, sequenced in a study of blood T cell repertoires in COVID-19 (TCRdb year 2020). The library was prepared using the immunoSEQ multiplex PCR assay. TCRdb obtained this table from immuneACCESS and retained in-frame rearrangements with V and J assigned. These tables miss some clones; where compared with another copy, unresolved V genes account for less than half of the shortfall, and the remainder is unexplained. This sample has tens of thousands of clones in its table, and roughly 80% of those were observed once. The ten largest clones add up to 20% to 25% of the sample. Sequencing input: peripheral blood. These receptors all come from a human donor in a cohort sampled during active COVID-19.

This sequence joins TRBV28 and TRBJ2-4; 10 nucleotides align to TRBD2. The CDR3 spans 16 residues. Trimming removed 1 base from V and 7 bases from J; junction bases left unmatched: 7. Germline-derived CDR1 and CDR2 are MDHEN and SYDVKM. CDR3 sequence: CASSLLSGGAMNIQYF. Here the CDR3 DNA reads TGTGCCAGCAGTTTATTGAGCGGGGGGGCCATGAACATTCAGTACTTC.

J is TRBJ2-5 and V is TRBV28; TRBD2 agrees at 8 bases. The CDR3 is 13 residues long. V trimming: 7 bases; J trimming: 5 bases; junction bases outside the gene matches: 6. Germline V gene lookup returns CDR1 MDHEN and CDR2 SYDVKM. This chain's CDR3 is CASIRAGVETQYF. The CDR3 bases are TGTGCCAGCATCAGAGCGGGAGTGGAGACCCAGTACTTC.

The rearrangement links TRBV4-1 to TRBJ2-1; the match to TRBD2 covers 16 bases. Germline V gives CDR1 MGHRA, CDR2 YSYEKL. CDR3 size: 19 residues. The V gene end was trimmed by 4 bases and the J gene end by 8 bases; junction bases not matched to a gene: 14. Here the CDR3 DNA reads TGCGCCAGCAGCCCTTCAGGGACTAGCGGGGGGGCAATCGAACATGAGCAGTTCTTC. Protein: CASSPSGTSGGAIEHEQFF.

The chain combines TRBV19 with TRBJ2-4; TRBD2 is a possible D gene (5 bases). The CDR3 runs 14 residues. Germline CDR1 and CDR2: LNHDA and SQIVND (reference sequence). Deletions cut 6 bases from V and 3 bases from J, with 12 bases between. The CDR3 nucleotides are TGTGCCAGTAGCCAAGTCGGGGACAAAAACATTCAGTACTTC. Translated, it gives CASSQVGDKNIQYF.

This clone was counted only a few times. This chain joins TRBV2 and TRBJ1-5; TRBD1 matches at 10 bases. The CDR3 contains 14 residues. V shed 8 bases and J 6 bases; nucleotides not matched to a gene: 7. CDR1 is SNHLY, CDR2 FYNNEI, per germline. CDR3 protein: CASGGQGLSQPQHF. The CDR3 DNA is TGTGCCAGCGGGGGACAGGGGTTGAGTCAGCCCCAGCATTTT.

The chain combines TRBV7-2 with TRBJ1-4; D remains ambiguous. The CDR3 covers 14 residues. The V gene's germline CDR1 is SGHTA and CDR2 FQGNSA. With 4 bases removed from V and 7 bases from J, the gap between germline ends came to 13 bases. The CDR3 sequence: CASSWAGESEKLFF. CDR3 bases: TGTGCCAGCAGCTGGGCCGGGGAGAGTGAAAAACTGTTTTTT.

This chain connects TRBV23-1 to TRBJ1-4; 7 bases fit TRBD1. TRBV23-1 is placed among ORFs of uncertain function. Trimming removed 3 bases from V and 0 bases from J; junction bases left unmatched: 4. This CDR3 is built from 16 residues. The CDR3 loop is CASSQPQGATNEKLFF. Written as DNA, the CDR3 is TGCGCCAGCAGTCAGCCGCAGGGGGCAACTAATGAAAAACTGTTTTTT.

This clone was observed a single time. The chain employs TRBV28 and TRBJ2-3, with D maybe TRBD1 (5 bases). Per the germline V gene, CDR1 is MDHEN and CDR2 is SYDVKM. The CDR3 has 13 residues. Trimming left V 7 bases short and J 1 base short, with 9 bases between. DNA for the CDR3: TGTGCCAGCAAAAGGGGTGGCACAGATACGCAGTATTTT. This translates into CASKRGGTDTQYF. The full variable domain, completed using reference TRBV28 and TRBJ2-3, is DVKVTQSSRYLVKRTGEKVFLECVQDMDHENMFWYRQDPGLGLRLIYFSYDVKMKEKGDIPEGYSVSREKKERFSLILESASTNQTSMYLCASKRGGTDTQYFGPGTRLTVL.

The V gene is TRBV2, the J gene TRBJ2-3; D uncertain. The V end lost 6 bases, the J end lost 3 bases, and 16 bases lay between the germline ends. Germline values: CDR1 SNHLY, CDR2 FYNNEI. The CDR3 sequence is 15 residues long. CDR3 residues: CASRSRALRTDTQYF. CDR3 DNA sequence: TGTGCCAGCAGATCTCGAGCCCTTCGTACAGATACGCAGTATTTT.

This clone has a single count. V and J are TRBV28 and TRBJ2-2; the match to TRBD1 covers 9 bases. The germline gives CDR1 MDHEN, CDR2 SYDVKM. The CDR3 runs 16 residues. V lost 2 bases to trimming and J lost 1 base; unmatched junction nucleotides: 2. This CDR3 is CASSLEGQGNTGELFF. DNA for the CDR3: TGTGCCAGCAGTTTAGAGGGACAGGGGAACACCGGGGAGCTGTTTTTT.

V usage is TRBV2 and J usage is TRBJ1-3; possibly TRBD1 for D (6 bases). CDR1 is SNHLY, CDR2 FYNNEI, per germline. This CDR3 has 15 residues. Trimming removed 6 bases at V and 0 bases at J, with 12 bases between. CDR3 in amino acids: CASRSGTYSGNTIYF. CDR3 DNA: TGTGCCAGCAGATCCGGGACATACTCTGGAAACACCATATATTTT.

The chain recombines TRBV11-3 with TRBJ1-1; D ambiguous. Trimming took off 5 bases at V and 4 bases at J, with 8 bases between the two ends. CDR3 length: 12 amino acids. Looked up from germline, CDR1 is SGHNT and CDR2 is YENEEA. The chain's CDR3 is CASSPGGTEAFF. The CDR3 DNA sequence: TGTGCCAGCAGCCCCGGCGGCACTGAAGCTTTCTTT.

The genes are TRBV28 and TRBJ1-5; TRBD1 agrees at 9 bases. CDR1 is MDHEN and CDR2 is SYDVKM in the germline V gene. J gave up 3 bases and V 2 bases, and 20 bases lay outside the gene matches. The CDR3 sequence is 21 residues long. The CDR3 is CASSLGFRGQGGRANNQPQHF. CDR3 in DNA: TGTGCCAGCAGTTTAGGTTTTAGGGGACAGGGTGGTCGGGCAAACAATCAGCCCCAGCATTTT.

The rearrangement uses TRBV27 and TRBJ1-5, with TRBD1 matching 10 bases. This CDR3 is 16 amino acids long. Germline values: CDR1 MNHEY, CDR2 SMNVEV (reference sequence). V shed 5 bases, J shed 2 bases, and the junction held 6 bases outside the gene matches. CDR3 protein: CASSPDRGLGNQPQHF. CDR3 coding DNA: TGTGCCAGCAGTCCAGACAGGGGGCTAGGCAATCAGCCCCAGCATTTT.

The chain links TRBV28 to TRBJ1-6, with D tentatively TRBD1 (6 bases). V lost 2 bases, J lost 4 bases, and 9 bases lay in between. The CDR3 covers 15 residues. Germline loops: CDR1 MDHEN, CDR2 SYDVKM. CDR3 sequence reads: CASSLDRTYNSPLHF. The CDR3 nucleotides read TGTGCCAGCAGTTTAGACAGGACTTATAATTCACCCCTCCACTTT. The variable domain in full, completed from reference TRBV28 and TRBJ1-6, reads DVKVTQSSRYLVKRTGEKVFLECVQDMDHENMFWYRQDPGLGLRLIYFSYDVKMKEKGDIPEGYSVSREKKERFSLILESASTNQTSMYLCASSLDRTYNSPLHFGNGTRLTVT.

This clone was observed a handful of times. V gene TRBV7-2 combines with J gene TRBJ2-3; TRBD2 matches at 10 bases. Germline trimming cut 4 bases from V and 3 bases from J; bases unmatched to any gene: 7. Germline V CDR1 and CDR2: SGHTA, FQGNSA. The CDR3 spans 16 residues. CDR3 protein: CASSSQRGGRTDTQYF. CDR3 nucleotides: TGTGCCAGCAGCTCTCAGCGGGGGGGCAGGACAGATACGCAGTATTTT.

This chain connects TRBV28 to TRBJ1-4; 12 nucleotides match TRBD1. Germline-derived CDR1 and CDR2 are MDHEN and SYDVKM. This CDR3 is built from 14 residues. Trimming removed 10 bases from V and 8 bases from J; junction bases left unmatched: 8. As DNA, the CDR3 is TGTGCCACCACGGGGACAGGGGGCGACGAAAAACTGTTTTTT. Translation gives CATTGTGGDEKLFF.

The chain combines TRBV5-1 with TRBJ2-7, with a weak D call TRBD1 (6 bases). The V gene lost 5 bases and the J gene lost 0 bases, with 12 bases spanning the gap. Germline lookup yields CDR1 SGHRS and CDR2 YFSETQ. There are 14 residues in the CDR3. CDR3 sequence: CASSSAGASYEQYF. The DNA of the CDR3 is TGCGCCAGCAGTTCGGCAGGGGCCTCCTACGAGCAGTACTTC.